A single sample is the source of the 3 T cell receptor beta chains below, sequenced in a study of cytomegalovirus exposure and HLA in healthy donors. In the PCR, 60 Vbeta and 13 Jbeta primers were used. Sequencing was performed with immunoSEQ multiplex PCR; in TCRdb, only in-frame clones are kept and a portion is missing. The sample shows approximately 80,000 clones, about three quarters of them seen only once. Material: PBMCs. These receptors were obtained from a male donor in good health and CMV-seropositive.

This clone was observed a handful of times. The chain couples TRBV30 to TRBJ2-2, with 7 bases matching TRBD1. Per germline, CDR1 GTSNPN and CDR2 SVGIG (reference sequence). J gave up 2 bases and V 7 bases, and 7 bases lay outside the gene matches. The CDR3 is 14 amino acids. The CDR3 bases are TGTGCCTCCCCGGGACAGTTTAACACCGGGGAGCTGTTTTTT. It is translated as CASPGQFNTGELFF.

This clone was observed a single time. This chain uses TRBV28 with TRBJ2-1; the D is unclear. The CDR3 sequence is 15 residues long. V dropped 5 bases and J dropped 0 bases, with 11 bases sitting between them. Germline lookup yields CDR1 MDHEN and CDR2 SYDVKM. The CDR3 nucleotides are TGTGCCAGCAGTGTATATCCGAGCTCCTACAATGAGCAGTTCTTC. This translates into CASSVYPSSYNEQFF.

The CDR3 sequence is CASSYHGQGEIDYGYTF. The CDR3 nucleotides are TGCGCCAGCAGCTACCATGGACAGGGGGAGATTGACTATGGCTACACCTTC. J is TRBJ1-2 and V is TRBV5-1; 10 bases agree with TRBD1. This CDR3 spans 17 amino acids. Germline CDR1 and CDR2: SGHRS and YFSETQ. J lost 3 bases, V lost 3 bases, and 11 bases had no gene match.